This passage covers 5 T cell receptor beta chains from one sample sequenced in a study of CD8 T cells in ankylosing spondylitis. Each CDR3 protein gets one entry after TCRdb re-called the 5' RACE reads with MiXCR. The sample shows about 800,000 distinct CDR3 sequences, approximately 12% of them seen only once. Study-level results: One TCR beta motif, made up of fewer than 10 highly homologous variants, appeared characteristic of ankylosing spondylitis blood.

No antigen is known for these receptors. The sequenced sample consisted of blood, either unsorted or a sorted T cell fraction (not recorded which). The receptors were gathered from a male donor with ankylosing spondylitis.

The sample holds a few counts of this clonotype. The rearrangement joins TRBV25-1 to TRBJ2-5, with 7 nucleotides matching TRBD1. Germline loops: CDR1 MGHDK, CDR2 SYGVNS. V dropped 0 bases and J dropped 6; count of bases not matched to a gene: 7. The CDR3 has 15 amino acids. The CDR3 is CASSEYSRGGQTQYF. In DNA form, the CDR3 reads TGTGCCAGCAGTGAATATTCCAGAGGGGGCCAGACCCAGTACTTC.

This clonotype was detected ten times or more. The chain links TRBV20-1 to TRBJ2-3, with 7 bases lining up with TRBD2. Germline CDR1 and CDR2: DFQATT and SNEGSKA (reference sequence). V lost 5 bases to trimming and J lost 1 base; unmatched junction nucleotides: 12. The CDR3 totals 16 residues. The CDR3 here is CSAGGPSGVGTDTQYF. CDR3 DNA sequence: TGCAGTGCTGGGGGACCAAGCGGGGTTGGCACAGATACGCAGTATTTT.

As regards this clonotype: It may be a read error: a sequence one base away is much more abundant. Lacking the conserved final phenylalanine or tryptophan, this CDR3 likely reflects a read error. The chain employs TRBV29-1 and TRBJ1-1; D perhaps matches TRBD1 (6 bases). This CDR3 is 14 amino acids long. CDR1 SQVTM and CDR2 ANQGSEA come from the germline V gene. V lost 6 bases and J 3 bases, leaving 17 bases between the germline ends. The CDR3 region has the DNA TGCAGCGTCGCTGGGGGGCCGGGGGACACTGAAGCTTTCTTG. It is translated as CSVAGGPGDTEAFL.

Only a few counts were recorded for this clonotype. V and J are TRBV7-9 and TRBJ2-1; 9 bases are shared with TRBD2. The CDR3 contains 16 residues. The V gene's germline CDR1 is SEHNR and CDR2 FQNEAQ (reference sequence). Losses at the gene ends were 5 bases for V and 4 bases for J; bases not matched to a gene: 9. CDR3 coding DNA: TGTGCCAGCAGCCCCCCCCGACTAGCGGAATACAATGAGCAGTTCTTC. It is translated as CASSPPRLAEYNEQFF. The entire variable domain, with the rest obtained from reference TRBV7-9 and TRBJ2-1, is as follows: DTGVSQNPRHKITKRGQNVTFRCDPISEHNRLYWYRQTLGQGPEFLTYFQNEAQLEKSRLLSDRFSAERPKGSFSTLEIQRTEQGDSAMYLCASSPPRLAEYNEQFFGPGTRLTVL.

This clonotype was detected only a few times. J is TRBJ2-4 and V is TRBV2; 11 bases align to TRBD1. Germline V gene data show CDR1 as SNHLY and CDR2 as FYNNEI. The CDR3 runs 17 residues. J lost 7 bases, V lost 6 bases, and 14 bases had no gene match. CDR3 sequence reads: CASRRSGTGGNVNIQYF. The CDR3 nucleotides are TGTGCCAGCAGAAGATCCGGGACAGGGGGAAACGTGAACATTCAGTACTTC.